A selection of T cell receptor beta chains follows, all from one sample in a study of post-analysis software for immune sequencing data. TCRdb redid the calling of the PCR reads with MiXCR, one entry per CDR3 protein. The table records 150,000 to 200,000 distinct CDR3 sequences, 30% of them present only once. The sample consisted of blood. These receptors came from a girl aged 5-17 years with multiple sclerosis. Both conserved end residues are part of each CDR3. The D gene is left open where the match is weak. Size tells how often a clone was seen (once, few, many) or the class of an expanded clone, and some rows leave it out.

D gene: NA; clone size: NA; J gene: TRBJ1-5; V gene: TRBV12-3/TRBV12-4; CDR3 length: 12; CDR3 DNA: TGTGCCAGCAGTCTGAGGGGAAAGCCCCAGCATTTT; CDR3 protein: CASSLRGKPQHF
D gene: TRBD1; clone size: NA; J gene: TRBJ1-1; V gene: TRBV7-9; CDR3 length: 16; CDR3 DNA: TGTGCCAGCAGCTTAAGTGGCGGCAGGGGGTACACTGAAGCTTTCTTT; CDR3 protein: CASSLSGGRGYTEAFF
D gene: NA; clone size: many; J gene: TRBJ2-1; V gene: TRBV6-5; CDR3 length: 13; CDR3 DNA: TGTGCCAGCACCAACTCAAGGAGCAATGAGCAGTTCTTC; CDR3 protein: CASTNSRSNEQFF
D gene: TRBD2; clone size: NA; J gene: TRBJ2-1; V gene: TRBV19; CDR3 length: 14; CDR3 DNA: TGTGCCAGTTCGGCTAGCGGGAACGTCAATGAGCAGTTCTTC; CDR3 protein: CASSASGNVNEQFF
D gene: NA; clone size: few; J gene: TRBJ1-5; V gene: TRBV27; CDR3 length: 14; CDR3 DNA: TGTGCCAGCAGTTTATCCACATCAGATCAGCCCCAGCATTTT; CDR3 protein: CASSLSTSDQPQHF
D gene: NA; clone size: few; J gene: TRBJ2-2; V gene: TRBV29-1; CDR3 length: 18; CDR3 DNA: TGCAGCGTTGAAGATGCCTCAGTAGGTTTTCGGGGGCCCGGGGAGCTGTTTTTT; CDR3 protein: CSVEDASVGFRGPGELFF
D gene: NA; clone size: many; J gene: TRBJ2-7; V gene: TRBV12-3/TRBV12-4; CDR3 length: 13; CDR3 DNA: TGTGCCAGCAGACGCAGTAGCGTGTACGAGCAGTACTTC; CDR3 protein: CASRRSSVYEQYF
D gene: NA; clone size: NA; J gene: TRBJ2-1; V gene: TRBV7-8; CDR3 length: 13; CDR3 DNA: TGTGCCAGCAGCTTAGGGAGGAGGGATGAGCAGTTCTTC; CDR3 protein: CASSLGRRDEQFF
D gene: NA; clone size: few; J gene: TRBJ2-3; V gene: TRBV18; CDR3 length: 13; CDR3 DNA: TGTGCCAGCTCCCCATTGAGCACAGATACGCAGTATTTT; CDR3 protein: CASSPLSTDTQYF
D gene: TRBD1; clone size: once; J gene: TRBJ1-1; V gene: TRBV20-1; CDR3 length: 15; CDR3 DNA: TGCAGTGCTTTACGTACGGGACAGGGACTGTATGAAGCTTTCTTT; CDR3 protein: CSALRTGQGLYEAFF
D gene: TRBD2; clone size: NA; J gene: TRBJ2-1; V gene: TRBV5-1; CDR3 length: 14; CDR3 DNA: TGCGCCAGCAGTAGGACTAGCGCTAACAATGAGCAGTTCTTC; CDR3 protein: CASSRTSANNEQFF
D gene: TRBD2; clone size: many; J gene: TRBJ2-7; V gene: TRBV10-3; CDR3 length: 16; CDR3 DNA: TGTGCCATCAGTGAGCCCATCCCGGGAGGGACGGATGAGCAGTACTTC; CDR3 protein: CAISEPIPGGTDEQYF
D gene: NA; clone size: many; J gene: TRBJ1-2; V gene: TRBV9; CDR3 length: 13; CDR3 DNA: TGTGCCAGCAGCGTAGAGCCTCACTATGGCTACACCTTC; CDR3 protein: CASSVEPHYGYTF
D gene: TRBD1; clone size: NA; J gene: TRBJ2-5; V gene: TRBV3-1; CDR3 length: 13; CDR3 DNA: TGTGCCAGCAGTGACACAGGGGGCGCGGTCCAGTACTTC; CDR3 protein: CASSDTGGAVQYF
D gene: NA; clone size: many; J gene: TRBJ2-3; V gene: TRBV6-4; CDR3 length: 13; CDR3 DNA: TGTGCCAGCAGTGTTAGGACCACAGATACGCAGTATTTT; CDR3 protein: CASSVRTTDTQYF
D gene: NA; clone size: many; J gene: TRBJ2-5; V gene: TRBV29-1; CDR3 length: 14; CDR3 DNA: TGCAGCGTTGAAGAGGGTGGCGCACCCTGGTCCCAGTACTTC; CDR3 protein: CSVEEGGAPWSQYF
D gene: NA; clone size: many; J gene: TRBJ1-2; V gene: TRBV15; CDR3 length: 12; CDR3 DNA: TGTGCCACCAGCAGAGATTGGGGCAAACACACCTTC; CDR3 protein: CATSRDWGKHTF
D gene: NA; clone size: NA; J gene: TRBJ2-5; V gene: TRBV5-1; CDR3 length: 12; CDR3 DNA: TGCGCCAGCAGCTCTAGAGGGGAGACCCAGTACTTC; CDR3 protein: CASSSRGETQYF
D gene: NA; clone size: few; J gene: TRBJ2-2; V gene: TRBV4-1; CDR3 length: 12; CDR3 DNA: TGCGCCAGCAGCCAACCTTTCGGGGAGCTGTTTTTT; CDR3 protein: CASSQPFGELFF
D gene: NA; clone size: few; J gene: TRBJ1-2; V gene: TRBV5-1; CDR3 length: 13; CDR3 DNA: TGCGCCAGCAGCTTGGGACGGGAAGGAGGCTACACCTTC; CDR3 protein: CASSLGREGGYTF
D gene: TRBD2; clone size: many; J gene: TRBJ2-5; V gene: TRBV7-9; CDR3 length: 14; CDR3 DNA: TGTGCCAGCAGGAAACTAGCGGGCCAAGAGACCCAGTACTTC; CDR3 protein: CASRKLAGQETQYF
D gene: NA; clone size: few; J gene: TRBJ2-1; V gene: TRBV5-1; CDR3 length: 12; CDR3 DNA: TGCGCCAGCAGCTTGCGCAGCAATGAGCAGTTCTTC; CDR3 protein: CASSLRSNEQFF
D gene: TRBD2; clone size: few; J gene: TRBJ2-3; V gene: TRBV5-6; CDR3 length: 16; CDR3 DNA: TGTGCCAGCAGCAGGACTAGCGGGAAACCCACAGATACGCAGTATTTT; CDR3 protein: CASSRTSGKPTDTQYF
D gene: TRBD1; clone size: NA; J gene: TRBJ1-1; V gene: TRBV12-3/TRBV12-4; CDR3 length: 13; CDR3 DNA: TGTGCCAGCAGTCTCGGACAGGACCTAGAAGCTTTCTTT; CDR3 protein: CASSLGQDLEAFF
D gene: TRBD2; clone size: NA; J gene: TRBJ2-1; V gene: TRBV2; CDR3 length: 17; CDR3 DNA: TGTGCCAGCAGTGGTCCCCCGAGCGGGACGAATTACAATGAGCAGTTCTTC; CDR3 protein: CASSGPPSGTNYNEQFF
D gene: TRBD1; clone size: NA; J gene: TRBJ1-1; V gene: TRBV12-3/TRBV12-4; CDR3 length: 14; CDR3 DNA: TGTGCCAGCAGTTTTATGGACAGGGGAAATGAAGCTTTCTTT; CDR3 protein: CASSFMDRGNEAFF
D gene: NA; clone size: NA; J gene: TRBJ2-1; V gene: TRBV20-1; CDR3 length: 11; CDR3 DNA: TGCAGTGCCCCAGGCTACAATGAGCAGTTCTTC; CDR3 protein: CSAPGYNEQFF
D gene: TRBD1; clone size: NA; J gene: TRBJ1-2; V gene: TRBV12-3/TRBV12-4; CDR3 length: 13; CDR3 DNA: TGTGCCAGCAGTACCGGGACAGGTTATGGCTACACCTTC; CDR3 protein: CASSTGTGYGYTF
D gene: NA; clone size: NA; J gene: TRBJ1-5; V gene: TRBV12-3/TRBV12-4; CDR3 length: 14; CDR3 DNA: TGTGCCAGCAGTCCTTTTCCGGGAAAACAGCCCCAGCATTTT; CDR3 protein: CASSPFPGKQPQHF
D gene: TRBD1; clone size: NA; J gene: TRBJ1-6; V gene: TRBV12-3/TRBV12-4; CDR3 length: 13; CDR3 DNA: TGTGCCAGCAGTTTAGCGCTTGGACAGGGACCCCACTTT; CDR3 protein: CASSLALGQGPHF
D gene: NA; clone size: NA; J gene: TRBJ1-1; V gene: TRBV28; CDR3 length: 16; CDR3 DNA: TGTGCCAGCAGTGCGCCATGGACAGCCGAAGGACCTGAAGCTTTCTTT; CDR3 protein: CASSAPWTAEGPEAFF
D gene: TRBD1; clone size: many; J gene: TRBJ2-5; V gene: TRBV20-1; CDR3 length: 14; CDR3 DNA: TGCAGTGCTGCTCCGGGACAGGGTAAAGAGACCCAGTACTTC; CDR3 protein: CSAAPGQGKETQYF
D gene: NA; clone size: few; J gene: TRBJ1-1; V gene: TRBV5-1; CDR3 length: 14; CDR3 DNA: TGCGCCAGCAGCCCCAGCAGGGGTTCCACTGAAGCTTTCTTT; CDR3 protein: CASSPSRGSTEAFF